The 2 T cell receptor beta chains below all came from one sample that was sequenced in a study of blood T cell repertoires in COVID-19 (TCRdb year 2020). Library generation was performed with the immunoSEQ multiplex PCR assay. What TCRdb holds here is the immuneACCESS table cut down to in-frame rearrangements. Part of the clones is not present; checked against another copy, under half of the missing clones reflect an unresolved V gene, and the others are unexplained. In all, the sample holds more than 120,000 clones, and about nine tenths of those were seen once. 35% to 40% of the sample is in the top ten clones. The material sequenced was peripheral blood. All receptors come from a man in his fifties or sixties who had recovered from COVID-19.

V is TRBV4-1 and J is TRBJ2-7, with a tentative D call TRBD2 (6 bases). The CDR3 loop spans 14 amino acids. V was pared by 5 bases and J by 0 bases, with 11 bases between. Germline assignment: CDR1 MGHRA and CDR2 YSYEKL. Written as DNA, the CDR3 is TGCGCCAGCAGCTCGACCGGGGGCTCCTACGAGCAGTACTTC. Protein sequence: CASSSTGGSYEQYF.

The chain has TRBV5-1 and TRBJ2-1, with a possible D match to TRBD1 (6 bases). Germline V lookup: CDR1 SGHRS, CDR2 YFSETQ. The V gene lost 3 bases and the J gene lost 0 bases, with 10 bases spanning the gap. The CDR3 has 15 residues. This chain's CDR3 is CASSSQGNSYNEQFF. The CDR3 region has the DNA TGCGCCAGCAGCTCACAGGGCAACTCCTACAATGAGCAGTTCTTC.